Listed here are 20 T cell receptor beta chains from one sample, sequenced in a study of shared clonotypes between healthy human individuals. The assay was immunoSEQ multiplex PCR, and TCRdb's table has in-frame clones only and misses some. The table shows about 2.5 million clones, with approximately 90% occurring only once. Sequenced: naive CD4+ T cells from PBMCs. Subset noted: CD45RA+ positively selected. The receptors stem from a young man in good health. Some clones in this sample may be carry-over from other donors' samples.

This clone was picked up a small number of times. The genes are TRBV27 and TRBJ1-1; 7 bases line up with TRBD1. V trimming: 6 bases; J trimming: 7 bases; junction bases outside the gene matches: 17. CDR1 is MNHEY, CDR2 SMNVEV, per germline (reference sequence). The CDR3 contains 16 residues. The CDR3 region has the DNA TGTGCCAGCAGCCAAACAGGGGTTGGGAATAAGGGTGAAGCTTTCTTT. Translated, it gives CASSQTGVGNKGEAFF.

Points on this clone: The same CDR3 arises from other DNA sequences in this sample as well. The J gene is TRBJ2-3, the V gene TRBV5-4, with 15 bases identical to TRBD2. V dropped 3 bases and J dropped 6; count of bases not matched to a gene: 5. CDR3 length: 16 amino acids. Germline V gene lookup returns CDR1 SGHNT and CDR2 YYREEE (reference sequence). The CDR3 protein is CASSSGLAGGTDTQYF. The CDR3 DNA is TGTGCCAGCAGCTCTGGACTAGCGGGAGGGACGGATACGCAGTATTTT.

The chain employs TRBV5-1 and TRBJ1-5; TRBD1 might be the D (5 bases). Germline lookup yields CDR1 SGHRS and CDR2 YFSETQ. There are 15 residues in the CDR3. V gave up 0 bases and J gave up 6 bases, with 13 bases separating them. CDR3: CASSLGPGNGQPQHF. Written as DNA, the CDR3 is TGCGCCAGCAGCTTGGGCCCAGGGAACGGTCAGCCCCAGCATTTT. Looking up the rest from reference TRBV5-1 and TRBJ1-5 gives the full variable domain: KAGVTQTPRYLIKTRGQQVTLSCSPISGHRSVSWYQQTPGQGLQFLFEYFSETQRNKGNFPGRFSGRQFSNSRSEMNVSTLELGDSALYLCASSLGPGNGQPQHFGDGTRLSIL.

The rearrangement uses TRBV30 and TRBJ2-5; D call uncertain. V lost 2 bases to trimming and J lost 2 bases, with 12 bases between them. The germline V gene encodes CDR1 GTSNPN and CDR2 SVGIG (reference sequence). The CDR3 runs to 14 residues. The CDR3 DNA reads TGTGCCTGGAGTACCGGTTCGGGTCAAGAGACCCAGTACTTC. Its translation: CAWSTGSGQETQYF.

The chain combines TRBV11-3 with TRBJ2-3; D gene unclear. The length of the CDR3 is 12 residues. Between the trimmed V and J ends, which lost 4 bases and 2 bases, there was a span of 4 bases. CDR1 is SGHNT and CDR2 is YENEEA in the germline V gene. DNA for the CDR3: TGTGCCAGCAGCTGGTACACAGATACGCAGTATTTT. Translating it yields CASSWYTDTQYF.

The chain has TRBV5-1 and TRBJ1-2; D remains unclear. The V end lost 0 bases, the J end lost 6 bases, and 18 bases lay between the germline ends. The CDR3 runs 16 residues. CDR1 SGHRS and CDR2 YFSETQ come from the germline V gene. CDR3 residues: CASSLGPLREVDGYTF. The CDR3 DNA follows: TGCGCCAGCAGCTTGGGCCCTCTGAGGGAAGTGGATGGCTACACCTTC.

In the case of this clone: A read error may produce the germline difference seen at one junction end. This chain connects TRBV10-3 to TRBJ1-6; 10 bases are shared with TRBD1. The germline V gene encodes CDR1 ENHRY and CDR2 SYGVKD. The CDR3 runs to 15 residues. CDR3 residues: CAISGTGAYNSPLHF. CDR3 in DNA: TGTGCCATCAGCGGGACAGGGGCCTACAATTCACCCCTCCACTTT.

The genes are TRBV11-2 and TRBJ2-2, with D maybe TRBD2 (6 bases). Trimming removed 5 bases at V and 4 bases at J, with 17 bases between. Germline assignment: CDR1 SGHAT and CDR2 FQNNGV. The length of the CDR3 is 16 residues. The chain's CDR3 is CASSRAGTSGTGELFF. The CDR3, as DNA: TGTGCCAGCAGCCGTGCGGGGACTTCGGGCACCGGGGAGCTGTTTTTT. The full variable domain, rest sourced from reference TRBV11-2 and TRBJ2-2, is EAGVAQSPRYKIIEKRQSVAFWCNPISGHATLYWYQQILGQGPKLLIQFQNNGVVDDSQLPKDRFSAERLKGVDSTLKIQPAKLEDSAVYLCASSRAGTSGTGELFFGEGSRLTVL.

This rearrangement joins TRBV7-2 to TRBJ2-1; 10 nucleotides agree with TRBD2. V dropped 5 bases and J dropped 0; count of bases not matched to a gene: 4. Germline values: CDR1 SGHTA, CDR2 FQGNSA. The CDR3 has 16 residues. CDR3 amino acids: CASSLPSGSSYNEQFF. Here the CDR3 DNA reads TGTGCCAGCAGCCTGCCTAGCGGGAGCTCCTACAATGAGCAGTTCTTC.

The chain recombines TRBV4-1 with TRBJ1-1; no clear D gene. Per germline, CDR1 MGHRA and CDR2 YSYEKL. The CDR3 runs 15 residues. The V end lost 1 base, the J end lost 5 bases, and 14 bases lay between the germline ends. Here the CDR3 reads CASSQVGRRGTEAFF. The CDR3 bases are TGCGCCAGCAGCCAAGTCGGCAGGCGAGGAACTGAAGCTTTCTTT.

The chain is built from TRBV5-1 and TRBJ1-3; TRBD1 might be the D (5 bases). The CDR3 totals 16 residues. Trimming took 0 bases from V and 0 from J, leaving 10 bases between them. Germline V lookup: CDR1 SGHRS, CDR2 YFSETQ. The CDR3 protein is CASSLVSRDSGNTIYF. CDR3 nucleotide sequence: TGCGCCAGCAGCTTGGTGTCCAGGGACTCTGGAAACACCATATATTTT.

Concerning this clone itself: Other nucleotide sequences in the sample specify the same CDR3. This chain uses TRBV5-1 with TRBJ1-3; D is ambiguous. Germline V gene sequence: CDR1 SGHRS, CDR2 YFSETQ. The CDR3 spans 15 residues. Trimming removed 1 base at V and 0 bases at J, with 8 bases between. CDR3 sequence (DNA): TGCGCCAGCAGCTTGTCGACTAGCTCTGGAAACACCATATATTTT. Its protein is CASSLSTSSGNTIYF.

With respect to this clone: The sample has other DNA sequences that encode this CDR3 too. The V call is TRBV5-1, the J call TRBJ1-1; no clear D. The CDR3 consists of 12 residues. The V gene's germline CDR1 is SGHRS and CDR2 YFSETQ. V lost 1 base to trimming and J lost 0 bases, with 1 base between them. CDR3 DNA sequence: TGCGCCAGCAGCTTGCTGAACACTGAAGCTTTCTTT. It yields the protein CASSLLNTEAFF. Complete variable domain (other parts from reference TRBV5-1 and TRBJ1-1): KAGVTQTPRYLIKTRGQQVTLSCSPISGHRSVSWYQQTPGQGLQFLFEYFSETQRNKGNFPGRFSGRQFSNSRSEMNVSTLELGDSALYLCASSLLNTEAFFGQGTRLTVV.

J is TRBJ1-1 and V is TRBV7-9; D is unresolved. Trimming took off 1 base at V and 1 base at J, with 7 bases between the two ends. Germline V gene lookup returns CDR1 SEHNR and CDR2 FQNEAQ (reference sequence). This CDR3 region has 14 residues. CDR3 sequence reads: CASSLELSNTEAFF. For the CDR3, the DNA is TGTGCCAGCAGCTTAGAGTTGTCGAACACTGAAGCTTTCTTT.

The gene calls are TRBV13 and TRBJ2-1; the D gene is possibly TRBD1 (6 bases). Germline CDR1 is PRHDT and CDR2 is FYEKMQ (reference sequence). Trimming took off 0 bases at V and 7 bases at J, with 22 bases between the two ends. The CDR3 is 18 residues long. The chain's CDR3 is CASSLGEVARGRENEQFF. CDR3 DNA: TGTGCCAGCAGCTTAGGCGAGGTGGCCAGGGGAAGGGAAAATGAGCAGTTCTTC.

The V and J genes are TRBV5-1 and TRBJ2-5; 10 bases fit TRBD2. Germline V gives CDR1 SGHRS, CDR2 YFSETQ. The CDR3 has 16 amino acids. Trimming cost V 4 bases and J 2 bases; bases outside gene matches: 8. In DNA form, the CDR3 reads TGCGCCAGCAGCCTGAGACTAGCGGGCTTTCAAGAGACCCAGTACTTC. It codes for CASSLRLAGFQETQYF.

Note on this clone: Other DNA sequences from this sample encode an identical CDR3 as well. The rearrangement links TRBV30 to TRBJ2-7, with D possibly matching TRBD2 (6 bases). Trimming took off 0 bases at V and 3 bases at J, with 6 bases between the two ends. The CDR3 runs 12 residues. Germline-derived CDR1 and CDR2 are GTSNPN and SVGIG (reference sequence). CDR3 in amino acids: CAWSVGGYEQYF. Written as DNA, the CDR3 is TGTGCCTGGAGTGTGGGAGGCTACGAGCAGTACTTC.

The chain couples TRBV19 to TRBJ1-1; a possible D gene is TRBD1 (6 bases). Trimming cost V 1 base and J 4 bases, with 19 bases left between them. The CDR3 is 17 residues long. CDR1 and CDR2 from the germline V gene are LNHDA and SQIVND (reference sequence). Written as DNA, the CDR3 is TGTGCCAGTAGTATAGGTGCAGGGGTTACTTTGGGCACTGAAGCTTTCTTT. This gives the protein CASSIGAGVTLGTEAFF.

The chain recombines TRBV6-6 with TRBJ1-2; D unresolved. V dropped 2 bases and J dropped 0 bases, with 10 bases sitting between them. The CDR3 runs to 15 residues. Germline CDR1 and CDR2: MNHNY and SVGAGI (reference sequence). The CDR3 protein is CASSYRINSNYGYTF. In DNA form, the CDR3 reads TGTGCCAGCAGTTACAGGATCAACTCTAACTATGGCTACACCTTC.

DNA for the CDR3: TGTGCCAGCAGCTTAGAGGGCGGTGAGCAGTTCTTC. It codes for CASSLEGGEQFF. V is TRBV11-3 and J is TRBJ2-1, with D uncertain. Per the germline V gene, CDR1 is SGHNT and CDR2 is YENEEA. V lost 0 bases and J lost 9, with 6 bases in between. The CDR3 contains 12 residues.